This TCR beta chain is drawn from a study of OX40 agonist ivuxolimab in advanced cancers. Sequenced by immunoSEQ multiplex PCR; TCRdb stores in-frame clones only, minus some. The table has approximately 88,000 clones, roughly 90% seen once. The V end was cut by 0 bases, the J end by 6 bases, with 12 bases between. CDR3 length: 15 amino acids. Looked up from germline, CDR1 is MNHNY and CDR2 is SVGAGI (reference sequence). The sequence was obtained from an adult with an advanced solid tumor such as melanoma, head and neck, liver or kidney cancer. The chain employs TRBV6-6 and TRBJ1-5; perhaps TRBD1 as D (6 bases). This specimen was CD4+ or CD8+ T cells sorted from blood, taken in a trial of the OX40 agonist ivuxolimab. The CDR3 spells CASSYSQQGGQPQHF. In DNA, the CDR3 is TGTGCCAGCAGTTACTCGCAACAGGGTGGTCAGCCCCAGCATTTT.